These 18 T cell receptor beta chains were sequenced from one sample in a study of blood T cell repertoires in COVID-19. TCRdb's table, derived via immunoSEQ multiplex PCR, lists solely in-frame clones and lacks some. Of about 150,000 clones listed, 76% were seen once; the top ten hold 3.5% to 4.5%. The sequencing sample was made of peripheral blood. The receptors come from a woman of 80 years or more with acute or convalescent COVID-19.

This chain connects TRBV4-3 to TRBJ1-2; D gene ambiguous. Trimming took off 0 bases at V and 8 bases at J, with 16 bases between the two ends. CDR1 is LGHNA and CDR2 is YSLEER in the germline V gene. This CDR3 is 15 amino acids long. The CDR3 DNA is TGCGCCAGCAGCCAAGATACGGGAAGAGGGTCGGGCTACACCTTC. Its protein product is CASSQDTGRGSGYTF.

This clone has only a few counts. The CDR3 here is CASSQNRPRQGTNEKLFF. As DNA, the CDR3 is TGTGCCAGCAGCCAAAATCGCCCCCGACAGGGAACTAATGAAAAACTGTTTTTT. The rearrangement links TRBV14 to TRBJ1-4, with 7 nucleotides matching TRBD1. This CDR3 is 18 amino acids long. Germline V gene data show CDR1 as SGHDN and CDR2 as FVKESK. The V and J ends lost 2 bases and 1 base, in that order; junction bases with no gene match: 10. Looking up the rest from reference TRBV14 and TRBJ1-4 gives the full variable domain: EAGVTQFPSHSVIEKGQTVTLRCDPISGHDNLYWYRRVMGKEIKFLLHFVKESKQDESGMPNNRFLAERTGGTYSTLKVQPAELEDSGVYFCASSQNRPRQGTNEKLFFGSGTQLSVL.

The chain uses TRBV5-4 and TRBJ1-1; possible D gene TRBD1, 6 bases. The germline CDR1 and CDR2 sequences are SGHNT and YYREEE (reference sequence). Trimming left V 2 bases short and J 0 bases short, with 11 bases between. The CDR3 is 15 residues long. The CDR3 loop reads CASSFSGAMNTEAFF. The CDR3 DNA follows: TGTGCCAGCAGCTTTTCAGGGGCCATGAACACTGAAGCTTTCTTT.

J is TRBJ2-7 and V is TRBV7-7, with D possibly matching TRBD2 (6 bases). The CDR3 spans 12 residues. Germline V gives CDR1 SSHAT, CDR2 FNYEAQ (reference sequence). V was cut by 6 bases and J by 4 bases, with 10 bases left in between. For the CDR3, the DNA is TGTGCCAGCAGACTAGCCGGTTACGAGCAGTACTTC. Translating it yields CASRLAGYEQYF.

DNA for the CDR3: TGTGCCACCAGCACAGGACAGGGGTACAATGAGCAGTTCTTC. Amino acid sequence: CATSTGQGYNEQFF. The chain recombines TRBV15 with TRBJ2-1; TRBD1 agrees at 9 bases. The trim removed 4 bases at V and 4 bases at J, leaving 2 bases unmatched. The CDR3 is made up of 14 amino acids. Germline loops: CDR1 LNHNV, CDR2 YYDKDF (reference sequence).

This clone showed up many times. The chain carries TRBV7-9 and TRBJ1-1, with unresolved D. V gave up 5 bases and J gave up 1 base, with 11 bases separating them. Germline V gene sequence: CDR1 SEHNR, CDR2 FQNEAQ (reference sequence). The CDR3 sequence is 14 residues long. The DNA of the CDR3 is TGTGCCAGCAGCCCCTCCCCCAGGAACACTGAAGCTTTCTTT. Protein: CASSPSPRNTEAFF.

The rearrangement uses TRBV4-3 and TRBJ2-3; TRBD2 matches at 8 bases. The V gene's germline CDR1 is LGHNA and CDR2 YSLEER. V gave up 1 base and J gave up 3 bases; unmatched junction bases: 3. This CDR3 comprises 15 residues. CDR3 nucleotides: TGCGCCAGCAGCCAAGGGACTAGCACGACAGATACGCAGTATTTT. It is translated as CASSQGTSTTDTQYF.

The rearrangement links TRBV5-1 to TRBJ2-3, with 16 bases fitting TRBD2. This CDR3 contains 16 residues. V trimming: 4 bases; J trimming: 6 bases; junction bases outside the gene matches: 5. Germline V gene lookup returns CDR1 SGHRS and CDR2 YFSETQ. As DNA, the CDR3 is TGCGCCAGCAGCATGGGACTAGCGGGAGGGCCCGATACGCAGTATTTT. Its protein is CASSMGLAGGPDTQYF.

The chain uses TRBV20-1 and TRBJ2-5; the D gene is possibly TRBD2 (6 bases). There are 14 residues in the CDR3. Trimming took 3 bases from V and 6 from J, leaving 17 bases between them. Germline assignment: CDR1 DFQATT and CDR2 SNEGSKA (reference sequence). In nucleotides, the CDR3 is TGCAGTGCTAGTTCTAGCGACTTTTTAAAGACCCAGTACTTC. Translating it yields CSASSSDFLKTQYF.

The rearrangement links TRBV7-6 to TRBJ2-2; perhaps TRBD2 as D (5 bases). The CDR3 runs 17 residues. Germline assignment: CDR1 SGHVS and CDR2 FNYEAQ. Trimming removed 1 base at V and 1 base at J, with 13 bases between. The DNA of the CDR3 is TGTGCCAGCAGCTTAGGGGGTCTAGCTAAGAACACCGGGGAGCTGTTTTTT. This encodes CASSLGGLAKNTGELFF. The full variable domain, in which reference TRBV7-6 and TRBJ2-2 provide the parts outside the CDR3, is GAGVSQSPRYKVTKRGQDVALRCDPISGHVSLYWYRQALGQGPEFLTYFNYEAQQDKSGLPNDRFSAERPEGSISTLTIQRTEQRDSAMYRCASSLGGLAKNTGELFFGEGSRLTVL.

This clone appeared a single time. The genes are TRBV18 and TRBJ1-2; 7 bases agree with TRBD1. V gave up 2 bases and J gave up 0 bases; unmatched junction bases: 3. Germline CDR1 reads KGHSH; CDR2 reads LQKENI. The CDR3 consists of 15 residues. Here the CDR3 DNA reads TGTGCCAGCTCACCAGGGACAGATCCTAACTATGGCTACACCTTC. Translated: CASSPGTDPNYGYTF. Supplemented by reference TRBV18 and TRBJ1-2, the full variable domain reads NAGVMQNPRHLVRRRGQEARLRCSPMKGHSHVYWYRQLPEEGLKFMVYLQKENIIDESGMPKERFSAEFPKEGPSILRIQQVVRGDSAAYFCASSPGTDPNYGYTFGSGTRLTVV.

The chain links TRBV11-2 to TRBJ1-3; D is uncertain. CDR3 size: 12 residues. The germline V and J ends were trimmed by 5 bases and 2 bases, with 4 bases remaining between them. CDR1 and CDR2 from the germline V gene are SGHAT and FQNNGV. The CDR3 DNA sequence: TGTGCCAGCAGCCGAGCTGGAAACACCATATATTTT. Translating gives CASSRAGNTIYF.

This chain joins TRBV7-8 and TRBJ2-5; 8 bases map to TRBD2. The CDR3 runs to 15 residues. V dropped 1 base and J dropped 5; count of bases not matched to a gene: 6. CDR1 and CDR2 (germline): SGHVS, FQNEAQ. CDR3 in amino acids: CASSLVSGAAETQYF. The CDR3 DNA is TGTGCCAGCAGCTTAGTTAGCGGGGCGGCGGAGACCCAGTACTTC.

The sample holds many counts of this clone. The genes are TRBV11-2 and TRBJ1-2; TRBD1 aligns across 7 bases. Per the germline V gene, CDR1 is SGHAT and CDR2 is FQNNGV. The CDR3 covers 13 residues. Trimming at V came to 6 bases and at J to 8 bases, leaving 9 bases not matched to a gene. CDR3 loop: CASSLRGTVGYTF. The CDR3 coding sequence is TGTGCCAGCAGTCTCCGAGGGACAGTCGGCTACACCTTC.

This clone has just one count. V is TRBV7-8 and J is TRBJ2-4, with a possible D match to TRBD2 (5 bases). Germline CDR1 SGHVS, CDR2 FQNEAQ. This CDR3 spans 13 amino acids. V lost 7 bases to trimming and J lost 7 bases, with 14 bases between them. The CDR3, as DNA: TGTGCCAGCAAGGAACGGGGTGGGAACATTCAGTACTTC. Translated, it gives CASKERGGNIQYF.

This clone was seen a few times. The chain has TRBV7-3 and TRBJ1-1; TRBD1 matches at 8 bases. Trimming cost V 1 base and J 9 bases; bases outside gene matches: 4. Germline lookup yields CDR1 SGHTA and CDR2 FQGTGA. The CDR3 has 13 residues. Here the CDR3 DNA reads TGTGCCAGCAGCTTAATCCAGGGGGCGAAAGCTTTCTTT. Its translation: CASSLIQGAKAFF.

This clone has just a few counts. The CDR3 nucleotides read TGTGCCAGTAGTATGGCAGGGGGAAGGGACGAGCAGTACTTC. It translates to CASSMAGGRDEQYF. The gene calls are TRBV19 and TRBJ2-7, with TRBD1 matching 7 bases. This CDR3 region has 14 residues. The trim removed 3 bases at V and 5 bases at J, leaving 7 bases unmatched. Germline CDR1 LNHDA, CDR2 SQIVND (reference sequence).

Here the CDR3 reads CASSLGLAGRDEETQYF. CDR3 nucleotides: TGCGCCAGCAGCTTGGGGCTAGCGGGGAGGGACGAAGAGACCCAGTACTTC. V and J are TRBV5-1 and TRBJ2-5, with 9 bases fitting TRBD2. Germline V lookup: CDR1 SGHRS, CDR2 YFSETQ. This CDR3 is 17 amino acids long. V trimming: 0 bases; J trimming: 3 bases; junction bases outside the gene matches: 9.